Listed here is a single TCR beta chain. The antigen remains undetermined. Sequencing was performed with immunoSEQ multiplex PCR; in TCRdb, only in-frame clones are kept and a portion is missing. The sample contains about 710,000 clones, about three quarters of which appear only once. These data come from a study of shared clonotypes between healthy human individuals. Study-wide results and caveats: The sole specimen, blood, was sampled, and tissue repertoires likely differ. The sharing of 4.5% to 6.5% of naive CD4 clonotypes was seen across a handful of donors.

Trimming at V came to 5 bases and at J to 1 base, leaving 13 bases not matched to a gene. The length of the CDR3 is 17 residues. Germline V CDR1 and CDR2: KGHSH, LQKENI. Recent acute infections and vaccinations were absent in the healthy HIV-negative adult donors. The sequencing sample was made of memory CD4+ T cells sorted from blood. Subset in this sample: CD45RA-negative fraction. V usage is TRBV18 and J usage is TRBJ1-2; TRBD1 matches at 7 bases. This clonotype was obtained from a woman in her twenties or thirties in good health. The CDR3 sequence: CASSSQDRPQVNYGYTF. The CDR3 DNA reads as TGTGCCAGCTCATCCCAGGACAGGCCTCAGGTTAACTATGGCTACACCTTC.